This TCR beta chain was sequenced during a study of technical replicates of blood from a few donors. This clone was recorded only once. Here immunoSEQ multiplex PCR was the method, and the copy in TCRdb shows in-frame clones only, minus some. Here the sample spans about 70,000 clones, roughly 96% being singletons. Material for sequencing was T cells isolated from PBMCs. The receptor comes from a human donor in good health.

In DNA form, the CDR3 reads TGTGCCAGCAGCCTCGACAGGGGACAGTACAATGAGCAGTTCTTC. Amino acids: CASSLDRGQYNEQFF. The chain couples TRBV11-2 to TRBJ2-1, with 8 bases fitting TRBD1. Germline V gene data show CDR1 as SGHAT and CDR2 as FQNNGV. This CDR3 has 15 amino acids. Trimming removed 5 bases from V and 4 bases from J; junction bases left unmatched: 7.